This record covers a single TCR beta chain. Its antigen remains unidentified. This may come from a read error, since a much larger clone is one base off. Including cysteine and phenylalanine, the CDR3 has 14 amino acids. CDR3 DNA only is kept here, 42 bases in frame from base 1. From the germline V gene (reference sequence), CDR1 is DFQATT and CDR2 is SNEGSKA. This sample was taken from a study of T cells in Graves' hyperthyroidism and ophthalmopathy (dated by TCRdb to between 2019 and 2020). Broadly, across the study: Peripheral blood samples were taken at initial diagnosis, before any treatment was given. To identify distinguishing TCR V-J signatures, a discovery cohort of roughly 100 patients was used, comprising under 45 with Graves' ophthalmopathy and some 57 with stable Graves' hyperthyroidism. Prospective prediction of ophthalmopathy was tested in an independent validation cohort of under 20 hyperthyroidism patients and 15 to 17 patients who later progressed to ophthalmopathy. For training and testing, the 110 or so patients in the discovery cohort were randomly divided in a 7:3 ratio. Thyroid tissue and blood T-cell repertoires from six Graves' hyperthyroidism patients were also compared in the study. After sampling, hyperthyroidism patients received methimazole starting at 30 mg daily, and ophthalmopathy patients received high-dose intravenous methylprednisolone. The paper describes TCR Vbeta CDR3 sequencing of about 140 peripheral blood samples, made up of roughly 40 ophthalmopathy patients, roughly 80 hyperthyroidism patients and about 17 progressor patients. Paper-wide results and their limitations: A 13 V-J signature model separated ophthalmopathy from stable hyperthyroidism, with approximately 86% sensitivity and roughly 84% specificity in cross-validation and 80%/75% in testing. Most expanded thyroid clonotypes (frequency above 0.001) were also found in blood, which suggests that blood repertoires may mirror thyroid immune responses. In validation, progression to ophthalmopathy was predicted by the model with 70% to 71% sensitivity and under 85% specificity, a median of roughly 6 months before onset. No statistical method was used to fix the sample size in advance, and group allocation was not hidden from the investigators.

Stable Graves' hyperthyroidism was defined as no progression to ophthalmopathy during 18 months of follow-up. Hyperthyroidism patients were newly diagnosed, had a disease duration of under 2 months, and were aged 18 to 65 years. Exclusion was applied to patients with uncontrolled infections, other autoimmune diseases, pregnancy or lactation. Clinical symptoms, serum thyroxine and TRAb, thyroid ultrasound, and orbital computed tomography formed the basis for the diagnoses. Ficoll-Paque density gradient centrifugation was used to isolate PBMCs from about 10 ml of fresh peripheral blood. Total RNA was extracted with Trizol reagent, and quality was checked on an Agilent 2100 Bioanalyzer. The TCR beta CDR3 regions were amplified from RNA transcripts. The first round of RT-PCR for the TCR CDR3 was performed with the HTBI primer set and the Qiagen OneStep RT-PCR kit. A second multiplex PCR round built the libraries, followed by size selection and purification. Libraries were sequenced paired-end with 100 bp reads on an Illumina HiSeq2000. Per the authors' processing: SOAPnuke was used to process the raw data, throwing out any read that contained adapters or uncalled bases, had a mean Phred below 15, or lacked an exact constant-primer or identifier match. COPE v1.2.5 was used to merge high-quality paired reads, and clonotypes were defined as unique nucleotide sequences. MiTCR v1.1 was used to align clonotypes to the IMGT TRBV, TRBD and TRBJ reference segments. Only V-J combinations with frequency above 0.0001, covering about 99% of repertoires, were analysed. A TCS score was defined as the ratio between F50 (clonal expansion) and ExV (chaos), using BLOSUM62-based TCRdist between CDR3 peptides within each V-J. Welch's t-statistics and random forest reduced 500 to 650 V-J features to 10 to 15, which were used in a naive Bayes classifier (R e1071). The raw public reads went through TCRdb reprocessing: fastp at Q25, MiXCR clone calling, in-frame beta chains kept. Each record represents a unique CDR3 protein, reported with the most common genes and DNA among its rows. In this record, the V and J calls reflect TCRdb's handling and not the investigators' own analysis. This sample holds 500,000 to 700,000 distinct CDR3 sequences; over 15% were observed only once. The ten top clones hold approximately 20% of the sample.

The sequencing sample was made of blood. The V and J segments used are TRBV20-1 and TRBJ1-1, with an unclear D gene assignment. This clonotype was obtained from a woman younger than 35 with Graves' hyperthyroidism. The DNA sequence is TGCAGTGCTAGAGCGGGGAGGAGGAACACTGAAGCTCTCTTT. Translated, this gives CSARAGRRNTEALF.